The T cell receptor beta chain described here comes from a study of T cell repertoires in cytomegalovirus infection. Study background: Well-studied HLA-B-restricted epitopes and recently identified HLA-C-restricted epitopes of CMV were both used in the study. Indications of both CMV infection and matching HLA type were provided by public TCR beta signatures. Broader study findings: CMV carriers with the relevant HLA were identified by cumulative public TCR beta family frequency. Dominating the ex vivo response were TCR beta clonotypes that were CMV-specific and HLA-C-restricted.

The V end lost 7 bases, the J end lost 3 bases, and 12 bases lay between the germline ends. The CDR3 length is 13 residues. Each CDR3 protein is one row after TCRdb ran MiXCR on the reads. Among about 830,000 distinct CDR3 sequences listed, roughly 33% were seen once. A remark on this clonotype: As yet, its antigen is unknown.

This sample comprised cultured CD8+ T cells from PBMCs, obtained from culture after CMV antigen stimulation. The chain uses TRBV12-3 or TRBV12-4 and TRBJ1-2; D possibly corresponds to TRBD1 (5 bases). The sequence was obtained from a human donor in good health (CMV status not recorded). Some clones in this sample may be carry-over from other donors' samples. The CDR3 DNA sequence: TGTGCCAGCACCCCGACAGAGTACTATGGCTACACCTTC. Residues: CASTPTEYYGYTF.